These 26 T cell receptor beta chains were sequenced from one sample in a study of control samples from healthy donors and cancer patients. Sequenced by immunoSEQ multiplex PCR; TCRdb stores in-frame clones only, minus some. The table has around 140,000 clones, roughly 86% seen once. Sequences were obtained from PBMCs. These receptors came from a man aged 50 or older with head and neck cancer.

The chain has TRBV7-9 and TRBJ2-3; D is uncertain. Trimming cost V 7 bases and J 6 bases, with 8 bases left between them. CDR1 SEHNR and CDR2 FQNEAQ come from the germline V gene (reference sequence). CDR3 size: 11 residues. As DNA, the CDR3 is TGTGCCAGCACCCTAACTGATACGCAGTATTTT. Amino acids: CASTLTDTQYF.

J is TRBJ1-2 and V is TRBV19; D is uncertain. The CDR3 runs 12 residues. Germline lookup yields CDR1 LNHDA and CDR2 SQIVND (reference sequence). V dropped 0 bases and J dropped 5 bases, with 4 bases sitting between them. This CDR3 is CASSIDSYGYTF. For the CDR3, the DNA is TGTGCCAGTAGTATAGATTCGTATGGCTACACCTTC.

The rearrangement joins TRBV13 to TRBJ2-7; the D gene is possibly TRBD1 (8 bases). This CDR3 has 16 residues. Deletions cut 5 bases from V and 2 bases from J, with 19 bases between. Germline V CDR1 and CDR2: PRHDT, FYEKMQ (reference sequence). The CDR3 loop reads CASSRRTGTNPYEQYF. CDR3 sequence (DNA): TGTGCCAGCAGCCGGCGGACAGGGACTAATCCCTACGAGCAGTACTTC.

The chain couples TRBV11-2 to TRBJ2-2, with D perhaps matching TRBD1 (6 bases). The CDR3 loop spans 18 amino acids. V was shortened by 0 bases and J by 0 bases, with 14 bases between the two germline ends. Germline CDR1 SGHAT, CDR2 FQNNGV. DNA of the CDR3: TGTGCCAGCAGCTTAGATAATTCCCGGGACACGAACACCGGGGAGCTGTTTTTT. This encodes CASSLDNSRDTNTGELFF.

V gene TRBV5-1 combines with J gene TRBJ1-2; the D gene is possibly TRBD1 (5 bases). CDR1 is SGHRS and CDR2 is YFSETQ in the germline V gene. This CDR3 spans 13 amino acids. Trimming removed 0 bases at V and 4 bases at J, with 7 bases between. The CDR3 region is CASSLGQSYGYTF. CDR3 in DNA: TGCGCCAGCAGCTTGGGACAGAGCTATGGCTACACCTTC.

This chain uses TRBV18 with TRBJ2-1; no clear D gene. In germline, CDR1 is KGHSH, CDR2 LQKENI. The CDR3 runs 16 residues. V was clipped by 3 bases and J by 2 bases, with 14 bases between them. DNA for the CDR3: TGTGCCAGCTCACCCGAATTCCCGGCCCCCTACAATGAGCAGTTCTTC. This gives the protein CASSPEFPAPYNEQFF. Based on the CDR3 plus reference TRBV18 and TRBJ2-1, the full variable domain is NAGVMQNPRHLVRRRGQEARLRCSPMKGHSHVYWYRQLPEEGLKFMVYLQKENIIDESGMPKERFSAEFPKEGPSILRIQQVVRGDSAAYFCASSPEFPAPYNEQFFGPGTRLTVL.

The V gene is TRBV30, the J gene TRBJ1-3, with D hard to call. CDR3 length equals 16 residues. V lost 4 bases and J lost 0, with 16 bases in between. The germline V gene encodes CDR1 GTSNPN and CDR2 SVGIG (reference sequence). The CDR3 DNA reads as TGTGCCTGGAAAGAACCGGTCACGAGCTCTGGAAACACCATATATTTT. It specifies CAWKEPVTSSGNTIYF.

V and J are TRBV7-8 and TRBJ2-1; the match to TRBD1 covers 7 bases. The CDR3 runs to 17 residues. J was trimmed by 2 bases and V by 2 bases; bases with no gene match: 9. Germline V gene sequence: CDR1 SGHVS, CDR2 FQNEAQ. The CDR3, as DNA: TGTGCCAGCAGCTTATCAGCCCGGGACAGCACCTACAATGAGCAGTTCTTC. Translated, it gives CASSLSARDSTYNEQFF.

The chain combines TRBV11-2 with TRBJ1-2; D is unresolved. CDR1 and CDR2 from the germline V gene are SGHAT and FQNNGV. The CDR3 has 13 amino acids. The V end lost 0 bases, the J end lost 6 bases, and 8 bases lay between the germline ends. The CDR3 nucleotides read TGTGCCAGCAGCTTAGATCTGGGAGATGGCTACACCTTC. As protein: CASSLDLGDGYTF.

This chain connects TRBV19 to TRBJ2-1; TRBD2 agrees at 11 bases. The CDR3 extends over 15 amino acids. J was trimmed by 4 bases and V by 3 bases; bases with no gene match: 2. Germline V lookup: CDR1 LNHDA, CDR2 SQIVND (reference sequence). CDR3 loop: CASSMGTSGYNEQFF. For the CDR3, the DNA is TGTGCCAGTAGTATGGGGACTAGCGGATACAATGAGCAGTTCTTC. The variable domain in full, completed from reference TRBV19 and TRBJ2-1, reads DGGITQSPKYLFRKEGQNVTLSCEQNLNHDAMYWYRQDPGQGLRLIYYSQIVNDFQKGDIAEGYSVSREKKESFPLTVTSAQKNPTAFYLCASSMGTSGYNEQFFGPGTRLTVL.

V usage is TRBV10-2 and J usage is TRBJ1-2; 10 nucleotides line up with TRBD1. V shed 0 bases, J shed 3 bases, and the junction held 1 base outside the gene matches. The germline gives CDR1 WSHSY, CDR2 SAAADI. The CDR3 covers 15 residues. The CDR3 region is CASSESGTGDYGYTF. The CDR3 coding sequence is TGCGCCAGCAGTGAGTCCGGGACAGGGGACTATGGCTACACCTTC.

The rearrangement links TRBV29-1 to TRBJ2-1; D may be TRBD2 (6 bases). CDR3 size: 14 residues. V lost 0 bases and J lost 4, with 10 bases in between. In germline, CDR1 is SQVTM, CDR2 ANQGSEA. DNA for the CDR3: TGCAGCGTTGAAGATCCCGGGAGTTACAATGAGCAGTTCTTC. This codes for CSVEDPGSYNEQFF.

The table lists this clone with a few counts. The rearrangement uses TRBV6-1 and TRBJ2-7, with 9 bases aligning to TRBD1. Germline V lookup: CDR1 MNHNS, CDR2 SASEGT. The CDR3 runs 15 residues. With V trimmed by 3 bases and J by 6 bases, 9 bases remained unmatched. The CDR3 bases are TGTGCCAGCAGTGATCCGGGACAGGGCAAAGGCGAGCAGTACTTC. Its translation: CASSDPGQGKGEQYF.

V usage is TRBV20-1 and J usage is TRBJ2-2, with TRBD2 matching 13 bases. Germline trimming cut 3 bases from V and 4 bases from J; bases unmatched to any gene: 8. Germline CDR1 and CDR2: DFQATT and SNEGSKA (reference sequence). CDR3 length equals 17 residues. Here the CDR3 DNA reads TGCAGTGCTAGTGATCGGACTAGCGGGGGAGGCACCGGGGAGCTGTTTTTT. Protein product: CSASDRTSGGGTGELFF.

In its sample, this clone was seen many times. CDR3 residues: CASSYGPSYEQYF. CDR3 in DNA: TGTGCCAGCAGTTACGGGCCGTCCTACGAGCAGTACTTC. The J gene is TRBJ2-7, the V gene TRBV6-5, with D unclear. CDR3 length: 13 residues. The V and J ends lost 2 bases and 1 base respectively, with 6 bases between them. The germline V gene has CDR1 MNHEY and CDR2 SVGAGI.

The count of this clone is one. The rearrangement links TRBV5-4 to TRBJ2-1; a weak D match, TRBD2 (6 bases). Between the trimmed V and J ends, which lost 0 bases and 0 bases, there was a span of 10 bases. This CDR3 region has 16 residues. Germline V CDR1 and CDR2: SGHNT, YYREEE (reference sequence). DNA of the CDR3: TGTGCCAGCAGCTTGGGGGGACTCCGCTCCTACAATGAGCAGTTCTTC. Its protein product is CASSLGGLRSYNEQFF.

The rearrangement links TRBV5-8 to TRBJ1-2; D gene ambiguous. CDR1 is SGHTS, CDR2 YDEGEE, per germline. The CDR3 covers 13 residues. Trimming cost V 0 bases and J 1 base, with 4 bases left between them. CDR3 sequence reads: CASSLDSNYGYTF. The DNA of the CDR3 is TGTGCCAGCAGCTTGGACAGTAACTATGGCTACACCTTC. Drawing the rest from reference TRBV5-8 and TRBJ1-2, the complete variable domain is EAGVTQSPTHLIKTRGQQATLRCSPISGHTSVYWYQQALGLGLQFLLWYDEGEERNRGNFPPRFSGRQFPNYSSELNVNALELEDSALYLCASSLDSNYGYTFGSGTRLTVV.

J is TRBJ1-3 and V is TRBV13; no firm D call. Germline CDR1 reads PRHDT; CDR2 reads FYEKMQ (reference sequence). V was pared by 5 bases and J by 7 bases, with 12 bases between. The CDR3 has 13 amino acids. CDR3 sequence (DNA): TGTGCCAGCAGCCTCCGCCAGCGGAACACCATATATTTT. Residues: CASSLRQRNTIYF.

The V call is TRBV6-4, the J call TRBJ1-2; D uncertain. Deletions cut 6 bases from V and 0 bases from J, with 8 bases between. The CDR3 loop spans 13 amino acids. CDR1 and CDR2 from the germline V gene are MRHNA and SNTAGT. The CDR3 nucleotides are TGTGCCAGCAGGGACGACACTAACTATGGCTACACCTTC. It encodes CASRDDTNYGYTF.

This rearrangement joins TRBV28 to TRBJ2-1; TRBD1 or TRBD2 may be the D gene (5 bases each). The CDR3 consists of 14 residues. CDR1 is MDHEN and CDR2 is SYDVKM in the germline V gene. V dropped 3 bases and J dropped 7 bases, with 13 bases sitting between them. In nucleotides, the CDR3 is TGTGCCAGCAGTTTCGGGACCTCTGGGAATGAGCAGTTCTTC. Its translation: CASSFGTSGNEQFF.

The chain is built from TRBV7-2 and TRBJ2-5; a weak D match, TRBD2 (5 bases). This CDR3 has 13 residues. Germline V lookup: CDR1 SGHTA, CDR2 FQGNSA. Deletions cut 7 bases from V and 2 bases from J, with 11 bases between. CDR3 coding DNA: TGTGCCAGCAAGGGAGCCCTGCAAGAGACCCAGTACTTC. It translates to CASKGALQETQYF.

The rearrangement uses TRBV28 and TRBJ2-7; possible D gene TRBD1, 6 bases. Trimming cost V 3 bases and J 3 bases, with 18 bases left between them. The V gene's germline CDR1 is MDHEN and CDR2 SYDVKM. The CDR3 totals 16 residues. The CDR3 DNA is TGTGCCAGCAGTTTGGGAGAACAGGGACACTTCTACGAGCAGTACTTC. Its protein is CASSLGEQGHFYEQYF.

This chain uses TRBV7-9 with TRBJ2-3, with 7 nucleotides matching TRBD2. Germline assignment: CDR1 SEHNR and CDR2 FQNEAQ (reference sequence). This CDR3 has 15 residues. The ends lost 5 bases at V and 0 bases at J; junction bases unmatched: 5. DNA for the CDR3: TGTGCCAGCAGCCCCATGGGGGGGAGCACAGATACGCAGTATTTT. Amino acid sequence: CASSPMGGSTDTQYF.

This clone was found a few times. The V and J genes are TRBV10-1 and TRBJ2-7, with a possible D match to TRBD2 (6 bases). The CDR3 is 12 residues long. Germline CDR1 and CDR2: WNHNN and SYGVQD (reference sequence). Trimming stripped 3 bases from V and 13 bases from J, with 16 bases between. CDR3 coding DNA: TGCGCCAGCAGTGACCCCTCAGGGAGGCATTACTTC. Translated, it gives CASSDPSGRHYF.

In its sample, this clone was seen once. This sequence joins TRBV27 and TRBJ2-7; the match to TRBD1 covers 7 bases. The CDR3 is made up of 15 amino acids. Per germline, CDR1 MNHEY and CDR2 SMNVEV (reference sequence). V was pared by 2 bases and J by 3 bases, with 7 bases of the junction left unmatched. CDR3 residues: CASSLTGTAHYEQYF. The CDR3 nucleotides read TGTGCCAGCAGTTTAACCGGGACAGCCCACTACGAGCAGTACTTC.

The chain links TRBV6-5 to TRBJ2-7; D perhaps matches TRBD1 (6 bases). Per germline, CDR1 MNHEY and CDR2 SVGAGI. The CDR3 consists of 14 residues. V was cut by 2 bases and J by 0 bases, with 8 bases left in between. CDR3 bases: TGTGCCAGCAGTTACGGGGGCGGCTCCTACGAGCAGTACTTC. Encoded protein: CASSYGGGSYEQYF.